The following is a TCR beta chain sequence with its context. It lacks a known antigen. One base away there is no much larger clone; base qualities are not given. The cohort was made up of about 610 healthy bone marrow donors. At the time of sampling, all cohort members were nominally healthy, though unrecorded immune exposures were likely present. The donor was CMV seropositive and was included in the group of some 290 seropositive cohort members. Every donor gave a peripheral blood sample, and the peripheral blood mononuclear cells from that sample were used for TCR beta sequencing. The Qiagen DNeasy Blood Extraction Kit was used to extract genomic DNA from the blood cell samples. This entry comes from a study of cytomegalovirus exposure and HLA in healthy donors (dated by TCRdb to 2016 to 2017). General notes on the study: According to an earlier analysis of around 600 of the donors, about 170 million T cells yielded some 120 million unique TCR beta sequences and roughly 280 Gb of sequence data. About 300 gigabases of sequencing data and around 85 million unique TCR sequences made up an early release that covered over 550 HLA-typed donors. The genetic ancestry cluster associated with self-reported Caucasian donors included about 81% of the roughly 400 genotyped donors. The study aimed to test whether cataloging public T cell receptors could reveal signatures of past pathogen exposure. The study profiled the T cell repertoires of more than 500 subjects by immunosequencing and related them to cytomegalovirus serostatus. Besides the first cohort of under 700 subjects, a separate validation cohort made up of 120 different subjects was used. To predict cytomegalovirus infection status, the study combined high-throughput TCR immunosequencing, statistical association of individual TCRs with disease status, and machine learning. In a later analysis, previously published TCR beta repertoires from 666 donors were re-analyzed and high-resolution HLA genotyping was added so that TCR occurrence patterns could be studied. Rather than using new phenotypic data, the later analysis identified candidate immune exposures from TCR beta sequences and from how often those sequences occurred across donors. An earlier analysis of 500 to 650 of the donors applied high-throughput TCR beta sequencing to assess whether each TCR beta V gene segment acted as functional or pseudogenic. Donor age, sex, ethnicity and CMV serostatus were collected together with the repertoire data. A later genetic analysis used genome-wide SNP genotypes for about three fifths of the 666 donors, treating that subset as a discovery cohort. All discovery cohort repertoires had been generated on a single sequencing platform. HLA typing included class I and class II loci at four-digit resolution. Typing coverage differed by locus: A, B, C, DRB1 and DQB1 were typed in about 629-640 donors, DQA1 in about 550, DPA1 in 606, and DPB1 in about 450. About 5 DR-DQ haplotypes were handled as single units for association and clustering, since linkage in the cohort was strong. Among a few hundred genotyped donors of the cohort, an average of around 240,000 unique TCR beta nucleotide sequences were sequenced per donor, 15% to 20% of them non-productive. The investigation overall reported the following: When HLA alleles, especially DR and DQ, strongly co-occurred, attributing TCR associations to individual alleles was difficult. A later analysis found that HLA-associated TCR beta chains were more clonally expanded and had lower generation probabilities than equally common non-associated chains. A later analysis found that TCR association rates varied across HLA loci, with DRB1 alleles showing the most associated TCRs and HLA-C alleles the fewest. It was suggested by the authors that the approach could potentially be generalized to other disease states and immunological phenotypes. A total of about 180 TCR beta chains were listed by the study as associated with cytomegalovirus. A further reported finding was that TCR beta sequences accurately predicted the HLA-A and HLA-B alleles for most subjects in the first cohort. Specific HLA alleles were associated with 15,000 to 20,000 TCR beta sequences at a false discovery rate of 0.05 in a later analysis. Cytomegalovirus status was reported to be diagnosed by the classifier with high specificity and sensitivity in both the original and validation cohorts. Broadly in line with IMGT annotations, most TCR beta V segments showed up in productive rearrangements about 87% or about 30% of the time in an earlier analysis of a few hundred of the donors. Most TCR sequences were observed very rarely across donors, whereas some public TCRs were present in many individuals. For the cohort, immune exposure information was limited to CMV serostatus. The 87-base-pair reads could not distinguish some IMGT-functional V segments, including TRBV6-2 and TRBV6-3, so those segments were excluded. Linkage disequilibrium might explain the correlated functional status among segregating V segments, but an unknown experimental factor could not be ruled out. Because HLA typing was missing for some donors at each locus, association tests included only the typed subset. About 15 rarely observed V segments, including chromosome 9 orphons, were excluded from the earlier analysis of several hundred of the donors because counts were too low. Roughly uniform sequencing depth across donors was assumed in presence/absence analyses, although this assumption may not hold. An association between a missense DCLRE1C variant and V-gene and J-gene trimming of TCR beta chains was found in a later genetic analysis and replicated in an independent cohort. A few of the identified cytomegalovirus-associated TCR beta chains were confirmed in vitro to be specific for cytomegalovirus antigens. A later genetic analysis reported fewer N-insertions in productive TCRs among donors in an Asian-associated ancestry cluster than the roughly 690-donor mean. A later analysis reported that several top co-occurrence clusters appeared linked to parvovirus B19, influenza, CMV and Epstein-Barr virus. A cluster of highly shared sequence variants was judged likely to be a technical artifact of the sequencing pipeline. This cohort had only TCR beta chains sequenced, and the lack of alpha or paired-chain data limited which features could be detected. A later analysis found that most CMV-associated TCR beta chains appeared HLA-restricted, with HLA associations seemingly driven largely by CMV exposure.

The junction shows trimming of 3 bases on V and 5 bases on J, plus 12 bases between the germline ends. The germline V gene specifies SGHRS as CDR1 and YFSETQ as CDR2. Counted from cysteine to phenylalanine, this CDR3 has 14 amino acids. Of all the DNA, just the CDR3 is kept, 42 bases in frame from base 1. Library prep was done by the immunoSEQ multiplex PCR assay. For the multiplex PCR, a mixture combining 60 forward primers for TCR Vbeta segments and 13 reverse primers for TCR Jbeta segments was used. The CDR3 region of rearranged TCR beta genes was amplified from genomic DNA by a multiplex PCR assay. On the Illumina HiSeq System, the amplified TCR beta libraries were sequenced as 87-base-pair reads. The paper's data handling went like this. In a later analysis, some 80 million unique TCR beta chains were counted across the 500 to 850 repertoires, and roughly 11 million of these chains were shared by at least two donors. Raw reads were error-corrected and collapsed into unique sequences by a nearest-neighbor algorithm in which closely related sequences were merged to remove PCR and sequencing errors. V, D and J gene segments were assigned by aligning CDR3 sequences to IMGT reference sequences. For a sequence to be retained, a match of at least six nucleotides to both a V gene segment and a J gene segment was required. Rearrangements were classified as productive when the CDR3 lacked stop codons and remained in frame with V and J, and all other rearrangements were classified as non-productive. Following IMGT convention, CDR3 was defined as the stretch from the second conserved V-encoded cysteine up to the conserved J-encoded phenylalanine. Sequences without an unambiguous match to a single V gene segment were excluded from the earlier analysis of a few hundred of the donors. An earlier analysis of a few hundred of the donors called V segments functional above 56.7% productive rearrangements and segregating when the between-donor standard deviation exceeded 5%. A statistical classification framework was built to diagnose cytomegalovirus status from the catalog of TCR beta chain sequences. In a later analysis, V and J genes were assigned by comparing TCR nucleotide sequences against IMGT/GENE-DB human TR gene sequences. The TCRdist pipeline was used in a later analysis to assign CDR3 sequences and most-parsimonious VDJ recombination scenarios. In a later analysis, every TCR beta chain was defined by the combination of its CDR3 amino acid sequence and its V-gene family, and reads without a unique V-gene family were dropped. To address suspected cross-contamination and a sequencing artifact, a later analysis removed roughly 640 highly shared, low-generation-probability nucleotide sequences. A later analysis calculated a clonal expansion index for each public chain from normalized within-repertoire ranks of inferred template counts. Generation probabilities in a later analysis came from a VDJ recombination model fitted to out-of-frame rearrangements, and those results were checked against IGoR. Hypergeometric tests were used in a later analysis to score TCR-TCR, TCR-HLA and TCR-CMV co-occurrence, with a repertoire-size bias correction applied to the TCR pairs. To estimate false discovery rates, a later analysis permuted the HLA or CMV assignments 20 times. In a later analysis, co-occurring TCRs were grouped with DBSCAN, and TCRdist sequence similarity was added when clustering was performed within HLA-allele-positive subsets. Repertoires with fewer than 30,000 or more than 120,000 public chains, plus five repertoires with anomalous nucleotide sharing, were excluded from co-occurrence clustering. TCRdb mirrors the immuneACCESS table, restricted to in-frame sequences. Some clones are absent from its copies; in checked studies, under half trace to an unresolved V gene, and the reason for the others is unknown. From that table come the V and J calls and clone size; the DNA was used to work out D and trimming. This sample is represented by about 84,000 clones; over 75% of them were singletons. The biggest ten clones account for around 2.7% of the sample.

The V and J genes are TRBV5-1 and TRBJ2-1; TRBD1 could be the D gene, as 6 bases match. Sequenced: PBMCs. The origin of this receptor is a male donor in good health and CMV-seropositive. CDR3 region: CASSSDRTNNEQFF. The DNA is as follows: TGCGCCAGCAGCTCGGACAGAACCAACAATGAGCAGTTCTTC. Full variable domain (CDR3 extended with the reference TRBV5-1 and TRBJ2-1 proteins): KAGVTQTPRYLIKTRGQQVTLSCSPISGHRSVSWYQQTPGQGLQFLFEYFSETQRNKGNFPGRFSGRQFSNSRSEMNVSTLELGDSALYLCASSSDRTNNEQFFGPGTRLTVL.